The rows below give T cell receptor beta chains drawn from one sample of a study of T cell responses to AZD1222 COVID-19 vaccine. Sequencing was performed with immunoSEQ multiplex PCR; in TCRdb, only in-frame clones are kept and a portion is missing. The repertoire holds roughly 130,000 clones, 88% seen once, with 7.5% to 8% in the top ten. The input for sequencing was peripheral blood, taken on day 0 of AZD1222 vaccination. These receptors were obtained from an adult in good health. Each CDR3 is given with its conserved first and last residue. Fields, in order: CDR3 protein, CDR3 DNA, J gene, V gene, D gene, clone size. A D gene is named only where the DNA matches it firmly. Clone size is not always given. Where it is, it says once, few, many or a class for expanded clones.

CASNLAGTYNEQFF TGTGCCAGCAATCTAGCGGGTACCTACAATGAGCAGTTCTTC TRBJ2-1 TRBV11-2 TRBD2 -
CAWSVIGARGYTF TGTGCCTGGAGTGTAATAGGGGCACGCGGCTACACCTTC TRBJ1-2 TRBV30 - -
CASSLISGNEQFF TGTGCCAGCAGTTTGATTAGCGGCAATGAGCAGTTCTTC TRBJ2-1 TRBV27 - -
CASSLNMVSNQPQHF TGTGCCAGCAGTTTGAACATGGTTAGCAATCAGCCCCAGCATTTT TRBJ1-5 TRBV27 - -
CASRGSGTVNQPQHF TGTGCCAGCAGGGGGTCCGGGACAGTCAATCAGCCCCAGCATTTT TRBJ1-5 TRBV28 TRBD1 -
CASSSRRENTEAFF TGTGCCAGCAGCTCCCGGCGGGAGAACACTGAAGCTTTCTTT TRBJ1-1 TRBV13 - -
CASSLGQGNNEQYF TGCGCCAGCAGCTTGGGACAGGGGAACAACGAGCAGTACTTC TRBJ2-7 TRBV5-1 TRBD1 -
CASSPQSGALSGNTIYF TGTGCCAGCAGCCCTCAGTCCGGGGCGCTTAGTGGAAACACCATATATTTT TRBJ1-3 TRBV7-6 - -
CASSGLGRNQPQHF TGTGCCAGCAGCGGGTTGGGCAGAAATCAGCCCCAGCATTTT TRBJ1-5 TRBV6-2/TRBV6-3 - -
CASRSPLGDREKLFF TGTGCCAGTAGATCTCCTTTAGGTGATCGTGAAAAACTGTTTTTT TRBJ1-4 TRBV19 - -
CASSSRTGFAEQYF TGTGCCAGCAGCTCCCGGACAGGGTTCGCCGAGCAGTACTTC TRBJ2-7 TRBV11-2 TRBD1 -
CASRRTSGKSYEQYF TGTGCCAGTAGGAGGACTAGCGGAAAATCCTACGAGCAGTACTTC TRBJ2-7 TRBV19 TRBD2 -
CASSQGGTAASPLHF TGTGCCAGCAGCCAAGGGGGGACAGCAGCTTCACCCCTCCACTTT TRBJ1-6 TRBV3-1/TRBV3-2 TRBD1 -
CASSPRQAEGDNEQFF TGTGCCAGCAGCCCGCGACAGGCCGAGGGGGACAATGAGCAGTTCTTC TRBJ2-1 TRBV7-3 - -
CASSLEGAGLGEQYF TGTGCCAGCAGTTTGGAGGGGGCAGGACTCGGGGAGCAGTACTTC TRBJ2-7 TRBV28 - few
CASSDWRTNTGELFF TGTGCCAGTAGCGACTGGCGAACGAACACCGGGGAGCTGTTTTTT TRBJ2-2 TRBV19 - -
CSVEGPGVSLEFF TGCAGCGTTGAAGGACCAGGGGTGAGTTTAGAGTTCTTC TRBJ2-1 TRBV29-1 - -
CASSAFFRLTSYEQYF TGTGCCAGTAGTGCTTTTTTTAGACTTACCTCCTACGAGCAGTACTTC TRBJ2-7 TRBV19 - -
CASSRRSTGLDTEAFF TGTGCCAGCAGCCGGAGGAGCACAGGGTTGGATACTGAAGCTTTCTTT TRBJ1-1 TRBV9 - once
CASSIGQGTQPQHF TGTGCCAGTAGTATTGGGCAGGGAACTCAGCCCCAGCATTTT TRBJ1-5 TRBV19 - -
CASSYSEWPQHF TGTGCCAGCAGTTACTCAGAGTGGCCCCAGCATTTT TRBJ1-5 TRBV6-6 - few
CASSPHREPNYEQYF TGTGCCAGTAGCCCCCACAGGGAACCTAACTACGAGCAGTACTTC TRBJ2-7 TRBV19 - -
CASAKGAASYEQYF TGTGCCAGCGCCAAGGGGGCGGCATCCTACGAGCAGTACTTC TRBJ2-7 TRBV21-1 - -
CSVESGDRGVNYGYTF TGCAGCGTTGAATCTGGGGACAGGGGAGTAAACTATGGCTACACCTTC TRBJ1-2 TRBV29-1 TRBD1 -
CAWSVAGEGNTIYF TGTGCCTGGAGTGTAGCTGGGGAAGGAAACACCATATATTTT TRBJ1-3 TRBV30 - -
CASSQAGAGTGELFF TGCGCCAGCAGCCAAGCGGGGGCTGGGACCGGGGAGCTGTTTTTT TRBJ2-2 TRBV4-1 - -
CASSGSGTGGVSNTGELFF TGCGCCAGCAGTGGGTCCGGGACAGGGGGCGTTTCGAACACCGGGGAGCTGTTTTTT TRBJ2-2 TRBV10-2 TRBD1 -
CASSLSGASYGYTF TGCGCCAGCAGCTTATCTGGAGCGTCCTATGGCTACACCTTC TRBJ1-2 TRBV5-1 - -
CASSPREGQGTPEAFF TGTGCCAGCTCACCCCGAGAGGGACAGGGAACACCTGAAGCTTTCTTT TRBJ1-1 TRBV18 TRBD1 once
CASSVTSGSTDTQYF TGTGCCAGCAGCGTAACTAGCGGGAGCACAGATACGCAGTATTTT TRBJ2-3 TRBV9 TRBD2 few
CASRDASGTDTQYF TGTGCCAGCAGAGACGCTAGCGGAACAGATACGCAGTATTTT TRBJ2-3 TRBV6-5 TRBD2 -
CASSQEPSGVRYF TGTGCCAGCAGCCAAGAACCTAGCGGGGTACGATACTTC TRBJ2-7 TRBV3-1/TRBV3-2 TRBD2 -
CSVGQGTTNEKLFF TGCAGCGTCGGGCAGGGAACAACTAATGAAAAACTGTTTTTT TRBJ1-4 TRBV29-1 - -
CASSPGTVGYEQYF TGTGCCAGCAGCCCTGGGACAGTTGGCTACGAGCAGTACTTC TRBJ2-7 TRBV7-9 TRBD1 -
CASSPTDSINTGELFF TGTGCCAGCAGCCCGACGGACAGCATTAACACCGGGGAGCTGTTTTTT TRBJ2-2 TRBV11-3 - -
CAYAGQMNTEAFF TGTGCCTATGCGGGACAGATGAACACTGAAGCTTTCTTT TRBJ1-1 TRBV30 TRBD1 once
CASGLVRPLTIYF TGTGCTAGTGGTTTGGTACGCCCCCTCACCATATATTTT TRBJ1-3 TRBV12-5 - -
CASSARGDSTEAFF TGTGCCAGCAGCGCCCGAGGGGATAGCACTGAAGCTTTCTTT TRBJ1-1 TRBV5-5 - -
CATTSRGGTGELFF TGTGCTACGACCTCACGGGGGGGTACCGGGGAGCTGTTTTTT TRBJ2-2 TRBV6-5 TRBD2 -
CASTPGQGTAKLFF TGTGCCAGCACCCCGGGACAGGGGACCGCAAAACTGTTTTTT TRBJ1-4 TRBV28 TRBD1 -
CASSPQDRGFSSYNEQFF TGTGCCAGCAGCCCACAGGACAGGGGTTTTAGCTCCTACAATGAGCAGTTCTTC TRBJ2-1 TRBV9 TRBD1 -
CASLRVVADGYTF TGCGCCAGTCTGAGGGTGGTGGCGGATGGCTACACCTTC TRBJ1-2 TRBV10-2 - -
CASSTSDTQYF TGTGCCAGCAGCACCTCAGATACGCAGTATTTT TRBJ2-3 TRBV7-9 - -
CASSMGFTSNQPQHF TGTGCCAGTAGTATGGGATTTACTAGCAATCAGCCCCAGCATTTT TRBJ1-5 TRBV19 - -
CASSPPGGRAYEQYF TGTGCCAGCTCACCACCTGGCGGGAGGGCCTACGAGCAGTACTTC TRBJ2-7 TRBV18 TRBD2 -
CASSALGELFF TGTGCCAGCAGCGCCCTGGGGGAACTGTTTTTT TRBJ1-4 TRBV9 - -
CATSRGGTRRGNEQFF TGTGCCACCAGCAGAGGTGGGACTAGGAGAGGCAATGAGCAGTTCTTC TRBJ2-1 TRBV15 TRBD2 once
CASSLAGPNEQYF TGTGCCAGCAGCTTGGCAGGGCCCAACGAGCAGTACTTC TRBJ2-7 TRBV11-2 - few
CASSPYSTDTQYF TGTGCCAGCAGCCCCTATAGCACAGATACGCAGTATTTT TRBJ2-3 TRBV11-3 - -
CASSLLAGGADTQYF TGTGCCAGCAGCTTGTTGGCAGGGGGCGCAGATACGCAGTATTTT TRBJ2-3 TRBV5-8 TRBD1 -
CAWVLFGNTIYF TGTGCCTGGGTCCTCTTTGGAAACACCATATATTTT TRBJ1-3 TRBV30 - few
CATSRDRDGNTEAFF TGTGCCACCAGCAGAGATCGGGACGGGAACACTGAAGCTTTCTTT TRBJ1-1 TRBV15 - -
CASSGRTGAETQYF TGTGCCAGCAGCGGAAGGACAGGGGCGGAGACCCAGTACTTC TRBJ2-5 TRBV9 TRBD1 -
CASSGASGNEQFF TGCGCCAGCAGTGGGGCTAGCGGCAATGAGCAGTTCTTC TRBJ2-1 TRBV10-1 TRBD2 -
CASSLTSEGETQYF TGTGCCAGCAGCTTGACTAGCGAGGGGGAGACCCAGTACTTC TRBJ2-5 TRBV5-6 TRBD2 -
CASSPRSQGTYEQYF TGTGCCAGCTCACCGAGGTCACAGGGAACCTACGAGCAGTACTTC TRBJ2-7 TRBV18 - -
CASSVAGGEQYF TGTGCCAGTAGTGTTGCGGGAGGCGAGCAGTACTTC TRBJ2-7 TRBV19 TRBD2 -